The rows below give T cell receptor beta chains drawn from one sample of a study of technical replicates of blood from a handful of donors. This table comes from immunoSEQ multiplex PCR, and its TCRdb copy is limited to in-frame clones, with some not included. The data show approximately 88,000 clones, around 94% seen once. The sequencing sample was made of T cells isolated from PBMCs. These receptors came from a human donor in good health. Both conserved end residues are part of each CDR3. A D gene is named only where the DNA matches it firmly.

D	J	V	DNA	CDR3
.	TRBJ2-2	TRBV19	TGTGCCAGTAGTCCACGGTTCGCCGGGGAGCTGTTTTTT	CASSPRFAGELFF
.	TRBJ2-7	TRBV6-5	TGTGCCAGCAGTTTTACCTACGAGCAGTACTTC	CASSFTYEQYF
.	TRBJ1-5	TRBV27	TGTGCCAGCAGCCGTCGAGGAGGCGATCAGCCCCAGCATTTT	CASSRRGGDQPQHF
.	TRBJ1-1	TRBV28	TGTGCCAGCAGCCGTAGTGGACAGATGAACACTGAAGCTTTCTTT	CASSRSGQMNTEAFF
TRBD2	TRBJ2-7	TRBV6-6	TGTGCCAGCCGCCCAGATTTTGGGGGACTAGTGAGCGAGCAGTACTTC	CASRPDFGGLVSEQYF
TRBD1	TRBJ2-2	TRBV10-2	TGCGCCAGCAAGGGACAGGGGATTAACGGGGAGCTGTTTTTT	CASKGQGINGELFF
.	TRBJ2-7	TRBV7-2	TGTGCCAGCTCGGGTCTCTCGGCCCCCTACGAGCAGTACTTC	CASSGLSAPYEQYF
TRBD2	TRBJ2-3	TRBV4-2	TGTGCCAGCAGCACCCGGACTAGCGGGATTGATACGCAGTATTTT	CASSTRTSGIDTQYF
.	TRBJ1-5	TRBV7-6	TGTGCCAGCAGCCCCGGTGATAGCAATCAGCCCCAGCATTTT	CASSPGDSNQPQHF
TRBD1	TRBJ2-6	TRBV11-2	TGTGCCAGCAGCTTAGCAGGGGGCACTGGGGCCAACGTCCTGACTTTC	CASSLAGGTGANVLTF
.	TRBJ2-5	TRBV5-1	TGCGCCAGCAGCTATCGGGTTGAAGAGACCCAGTACTTC	CASSYRVEETQYF
TRBD1	TRBJ1-2	TRBV30	TGTGCCTGGAGCGGAGGACAGGACCTTGGCTACACCTTC	CAWSGGQDLGYTF
TRBD2	TRBJ2-7	TRBV19	TGTGCCAGTAGTATCAGGGTAGCGGGGTCCCACGAGCAGTACTTC	CASSIRVAGSHEQYF
TRBD2	TRBJ2-7	TRBV27	TGTGCCAGCAGTCCAGGACTAGCGGGAGGGCCGCTCGAGCAGTACTTC	CASSPGLAGGPLEQYF
TRBD2	TRBJ2-7	TRBV10-2	TGCGCCAGCAGTGAGTCACAGCGGGAGTGGTACGAGCAGTACTTC	CASSESQREWYEQYF
TRBD1	TRBJ1-6	TRBV19	TGTGCCAGTAGTCCGATCGACAGGGATAATTCACCCCTCCACTTT	CASSPIDRDNSPLHF